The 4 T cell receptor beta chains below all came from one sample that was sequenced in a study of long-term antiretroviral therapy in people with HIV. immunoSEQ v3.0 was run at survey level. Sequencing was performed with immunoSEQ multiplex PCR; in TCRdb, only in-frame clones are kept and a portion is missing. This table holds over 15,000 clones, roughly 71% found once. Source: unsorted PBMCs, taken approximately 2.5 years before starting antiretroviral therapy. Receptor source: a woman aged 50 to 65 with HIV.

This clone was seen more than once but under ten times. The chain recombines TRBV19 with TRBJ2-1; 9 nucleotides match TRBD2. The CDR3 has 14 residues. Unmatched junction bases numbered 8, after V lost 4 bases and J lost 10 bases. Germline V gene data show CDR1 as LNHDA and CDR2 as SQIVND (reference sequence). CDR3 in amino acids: CASSSGGALKEQFF. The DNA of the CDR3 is TGTGCCAGTAGTAGCGGGGGGGCCCTTAAAGAGCAGTTCTTC.

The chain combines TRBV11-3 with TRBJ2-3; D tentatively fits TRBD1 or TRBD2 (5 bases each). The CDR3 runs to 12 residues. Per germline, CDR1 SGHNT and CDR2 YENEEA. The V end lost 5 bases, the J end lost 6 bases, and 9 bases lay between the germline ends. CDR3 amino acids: CASSRGRDTQYF. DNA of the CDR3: TGTGCCAGCAGCCGGGGACGCGATACGCAGTATTTT.

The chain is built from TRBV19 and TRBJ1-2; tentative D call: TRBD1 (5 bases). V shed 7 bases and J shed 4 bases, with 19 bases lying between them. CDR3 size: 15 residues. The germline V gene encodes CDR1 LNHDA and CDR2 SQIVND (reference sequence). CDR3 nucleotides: TGTGCCAGTACGATGGGCCGGGACGGATCCTATGGCTACACCTTC. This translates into CASTMGRDGSYGYTF.

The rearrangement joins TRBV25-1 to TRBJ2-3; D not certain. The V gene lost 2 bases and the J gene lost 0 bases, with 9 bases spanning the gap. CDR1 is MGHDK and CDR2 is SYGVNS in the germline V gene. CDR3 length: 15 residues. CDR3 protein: CASSETMISTDTQYF. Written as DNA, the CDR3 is TGTGCCAGCAGTGAAACCATGATTAGCACAGATACGCAGTATTTT.